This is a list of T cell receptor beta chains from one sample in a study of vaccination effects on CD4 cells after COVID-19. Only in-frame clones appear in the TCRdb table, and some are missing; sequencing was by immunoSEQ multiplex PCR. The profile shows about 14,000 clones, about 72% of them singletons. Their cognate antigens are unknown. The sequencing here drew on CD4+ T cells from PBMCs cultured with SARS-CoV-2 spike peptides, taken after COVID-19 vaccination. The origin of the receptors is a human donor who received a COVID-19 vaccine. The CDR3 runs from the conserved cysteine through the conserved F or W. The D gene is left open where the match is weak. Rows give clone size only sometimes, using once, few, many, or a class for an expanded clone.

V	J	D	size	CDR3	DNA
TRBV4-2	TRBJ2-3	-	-	CASSQELSTQYF	TGTGCCAGCAGCCAAGAATTGAGCACGCAGTATTTT
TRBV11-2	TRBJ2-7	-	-	CASSLRSRGGGYEQYF	TGTGCCAGCAGCTTAAGGAGTAGAGGGGGGGGGTACGAGCAGTACTTC
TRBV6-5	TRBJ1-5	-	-	CASSYGRLLPPQHF	TGTGCCAGCAGTTACGGTAGGCTCCTCCCGCCCCAGCATTTT
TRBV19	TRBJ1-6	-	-	CASSIPGRGDSPLHF	TGTGCCAGTAGTATTCCGGGTAGAGGGGATTCACCCCTCCACTTT
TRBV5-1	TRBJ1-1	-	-	CASSTGMPEAFF	TGCGCCAGCAGCACTGGTATGCCTGAAGCTTTCTTT
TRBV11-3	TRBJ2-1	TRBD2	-	CASRRGLAGADEQFF	TGTGCCAGCAGACGAGGACTAGCGGGGGCAGATGAGCAGTTCTTC
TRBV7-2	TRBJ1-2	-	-	CASSLPALGRTRGYTF	TGTGCCAGCAGCTTGCCGGCCCTGGGACGGACGAGGGGCTACACCTTC
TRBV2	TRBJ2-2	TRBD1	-	CASSLQGGTGELFF	TGTGCCAGCTCGCTACAGGGGGGAACCGGGGAGCTGTTTTTT
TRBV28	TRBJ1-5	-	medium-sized	CASSLLTPSNQPQHF	TGTGCCAGCAGTTTACTTACACCGAGCAATCAGCCCCAGCATTTT
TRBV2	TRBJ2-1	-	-	CASSRDVNNEQFF	TGTGCCAGCAGCCGGGACGTTAACAATGAGCAGTTCTTC
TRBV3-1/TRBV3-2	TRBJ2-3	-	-	CASSPLGTTDTQYF	TGTGCCAGCAGCCCTCTGGGGACCACAGATACGCAGTATTTT
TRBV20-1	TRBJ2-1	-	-	CSAPLPVEQFF	TGCAGTGCCCCCCTCCCGGTTGAGCAGTTCTTC
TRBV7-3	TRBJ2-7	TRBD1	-	CASSLGQGAQGEQYF	TGTGCCAGCAGCTTAGGACAGGGGGCCCAAGGCGAGCAGTACTTC
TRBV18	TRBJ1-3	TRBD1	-	CASSPSLRQGDNTIYF	TGTGCCAGCTCACCTAGTTTGCGACAGGGGGATAACACCATATATTTT
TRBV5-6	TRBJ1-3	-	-	CASSSSLTWTGPEGNTIYF	TGTGCCAGCAGCTCTTCACTTACCTGGACGGGACCCGAAGGAAACACCATATATTTT
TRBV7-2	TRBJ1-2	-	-	CASSRQDGLANYGYTF	TGTGCCAGCAGCAGACAGGACGGCTTAGCTAACTATGGCTACACCTTC
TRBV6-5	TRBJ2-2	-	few	CASSYSRASNTGELFF	TGTGCCAGCAGTTACTCGAGGGCGTCGAACACCGGGGAGCTGTTTTTT
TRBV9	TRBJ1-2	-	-	CASTFGDSNYGYTF	TGTGCCAGCACCTTCGGGGATTCTAACTATGGCTACACCTTC
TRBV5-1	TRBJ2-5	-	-	CASSLLGFQETQYF	TGCGCCAGCAGCTTGTTAGGCTTTCAAGAGACCCAGTACTTC
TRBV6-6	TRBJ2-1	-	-	CASRGLVGQGGNEQFF	TGTGCCAGCAGAGGCTTGGTCGGACAGGGAGGGAATGAGCAGTTCTTC
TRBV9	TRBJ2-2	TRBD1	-	CASSRTGRLNTGELFF	TGTGCCAGCAGCCGGACAGGGAGGCTGAACACCGGGGAGCTGTTTTTT
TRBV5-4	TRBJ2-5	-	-	CASSLVGRPQETQYF	TGTGCCAGCAGCTTGGTTGGGCGACCCCAAGAGACCCAGTACTTC
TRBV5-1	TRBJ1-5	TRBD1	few	CASSSGQGLDQPQHF	TGCGCCAGCAGCTCTGGACAGGGCCTGGATCAGCCCCAGCATTTT
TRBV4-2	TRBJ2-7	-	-	CASSHEMRAEQYF	TGTGCCAGCAGCCACGAAATGAGAGCCGAGCAGTACTTC
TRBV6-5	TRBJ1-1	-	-	CASSPRWAFF	TGTGCCAGCAGTCCACGTTGGGCTTTCTTT
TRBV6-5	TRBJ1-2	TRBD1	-	CASRGGQGAFGYTF	TGTGCCAGCAGAGGCGGACAGGGGGCTTTTGGCTACACCTTC
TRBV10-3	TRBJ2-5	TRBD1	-	CAISAGRGQEETQYF	TGTGCCATCAGTGCCGGAAGGGGGCAGGAGGAGACCCAGTACTTC
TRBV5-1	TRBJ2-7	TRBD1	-	CASSLRQGANKPYEQYF	TGCGCCAGCAGCTTGCGACAGGGGGCTAACAAACCCTACGAGCAGTACTTC
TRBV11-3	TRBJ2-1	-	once	CASSLVQGRFGEQFF	TGTGCCAGCAGCTTAGTGCAGGGAAGGTTCGGGGAGCAGTTCTTC
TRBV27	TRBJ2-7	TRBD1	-	CASSLKQGLLYEQYF	TGTGCCAGCAGTTTAAAACAGGGGTTACTTTACGAGCAGTACTTC
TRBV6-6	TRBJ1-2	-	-	CASSYSAGNNGYTF	TGTGCCAGCAGTTACTCGGCAGGGAACAATGGCTACACCTTC
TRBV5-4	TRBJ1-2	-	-	CASSPVDGNYGYTF	TGTGCCAGCAGCCCCGTTGACGGGAACTATGGCTACACCTTC
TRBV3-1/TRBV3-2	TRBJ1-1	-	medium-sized	CASSQASGAFF	TGTGCCAGCAGCCAAGCCTCCGGAGCTTTCTTT
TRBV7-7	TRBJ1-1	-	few	CASSTDMNTEAFF	TGTGCTAGCAGCACAGATATGAACACTGAAGCTTTCTTT
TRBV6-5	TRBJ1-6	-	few	CASSYSIFEYNSPLHF	TGTGCCAGCAGTTACTCGATATTTGAGTATAATTCACCCCTCCACTTT
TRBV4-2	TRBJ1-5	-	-	CASSQFLRDLNQPQHF	TGTGCCAGCAGCCAATTCCTCAGGGATTTGAATCAGCCCCAGCATTTT
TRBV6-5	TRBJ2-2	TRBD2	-	CASIRLALNTGELFF	TGTGCCAGCATCAGACTAGCGCTTAACACCGGGGAGCTGTTTTTT
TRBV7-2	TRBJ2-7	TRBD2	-	CASSLASGGNSYEQYF	TGTGCCAGCAGCTTAGCTAGCGGGGGGAACTCCTACGAGCAGTACTTC
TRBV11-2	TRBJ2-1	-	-	CASSLNRASGNEQFF	TGTGCCAGCAGCTTAAACAGGGCCTCCGGGAATGAGCAGTTCTTC
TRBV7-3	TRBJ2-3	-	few	CASSPANTDTQYF	TGTGCCAGCAGCCCCGCTAACACAGATACGCAGTATTTT
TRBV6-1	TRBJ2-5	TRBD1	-	CASSERGTVQETQYF	TGTGCCAGCAGTGAAAGGGGGACAGTTCAAGAGACCCAGTACTTC
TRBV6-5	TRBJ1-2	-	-	CASSYKRAGGYTF	TGTGCCAGCAGTTATAAGAGGGCTGGTGGCTACACCTTC
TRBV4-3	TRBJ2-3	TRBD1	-	CASSQESMAGGLYF	TGCGCCAGCAGCCAAGAGAGCATGGCAGGGGGCCTGTATTTT
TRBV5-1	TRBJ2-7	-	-	CASSSGTGTFYEQYF	TGCGCCAGCAGCTCCGGCACCGGGACATTTTACGAGCAGTACTTC
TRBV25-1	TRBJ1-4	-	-	CASSGSPTGREKLFF	TGTGCCAGCAGTGGGTCCCCTACAGGGCGCGAAAAACTGTTTTTT
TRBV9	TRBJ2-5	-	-	CASSVDSGRGETQYF	TGTGCCAGCAGCGTAGATTCGGGGCGCGGGGAGACCCAGTACTTC
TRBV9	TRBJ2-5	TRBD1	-	CASNRGDSFSSGETQYF	TGTGCCAGCAACAGAGGGGACAGCTTCTCATCGGGAGAGACCCAGTACTTC
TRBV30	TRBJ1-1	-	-	CAWSVTGYTEAFF	TGTGCCTGGAGTGTAACCGGCTACACTGAAGCTTTCTTT
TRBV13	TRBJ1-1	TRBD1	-	CASSAWTGRSSAFF	TGTGCCAGCAGCGCCTGGACAGGGCGCTCTTCAGCTTTCTTT
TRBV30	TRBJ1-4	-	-	CAWSGGRSNEKLFF	TGTGCCTGGAGTGGGGGACGAAGTAATGAAAAACTGTTTTTT
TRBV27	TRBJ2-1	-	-	CASSYRGDGEQFF	TGTGCCAGCAGTTACCGTGGTGATGGTGAGCAGTTCTTC
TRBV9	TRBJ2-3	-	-	CASRGNSHTDTQYF	TGTGCCAGCAGAGGGAACAGTCACACAGATACGCAGTATTTT
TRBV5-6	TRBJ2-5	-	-	CASSLTEETQYF	TGTGCCAGCAGCTTGACAGAAGAGACCCAGTACTTC
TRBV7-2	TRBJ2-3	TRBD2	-	CASSLSGGPFNADTQYF	TGTGCCAGCAGCTTATCGGGAGGGCCGTTTAACGCAGATACGCAGTATTTT